Presented here are 24 T cell receptor beta chains from one specimen sequenced in a study of prognosis after radiotherapy for stage I lung cancer (dated by TCRdb to the early 2020s). Data came from an Illumina HiSeq 3000. The TCR beta CDR3 region was amplified from genomic DNA by two rounds of multiplex PCR. The first PCR round used primers specific to each TRBV and TRBJ gene, with sequences filed in Chinese patent CN105087789A. Using fastp at Q25 and MiXCR, TCRdb reprocessed the public reads and kept productive beta chains. Every entry covers one CDR3 protein and lists the most common genes and DNA from its rows. Present in this sample are 12,000 or so distinct CDR3 sequences, approximately 36% of which were seen just once. Roughly half of the sample belongs to the ten largest clones. This sample comprised PBMCs, obtained before or after stereotactic body radiation therapy (not recorded which). These receptors were taken from a donor of 50 years or more with non-small cell lung cancer.

With respect to this clonotype: With a much larger clone just one base away, this may be a read error. The chain uses TRBV30 and TRBJ1-1; D is unclear. The V gene's germline CDR1 is GTSNPN and CDR2 SVGIG (reference sequence). V lost 1 base and J lost 0, with 9 bases in between. CDR3 length: 14 residues. The CDR3 here is CAWSALDMNTEAFF. Written as DNA, the CDR3 is TGTGCCTGGAGTGCACTGGATATGAACACTGAAGCTTTCTTT.

The rearrangement links TRBV2 to TRBJ1-3; maybe TRBD1 (5 bases). Trimming stripped 4 bases from V and 4 bases from J, with 8 bases between. Per the germline V gene, CDR1 is SNHLY and CDR2 is FYNNEI. The CDR3 contains 13 residues. This CDR3 reads CASSVQGGNTIYF. CDR3 in DNA: TGTGCCAGCAGTGTCCAGGGAGGAAACACCATATATTTT.

The V and J genes are TRBV20-1 and TRBJ2-2; either TRBD1 or TRBD2 may fit D (5 bases each). The CDR3 length is 12 residues. V gave up 3 bases and J gave up 6 bases, with 8 bases separating them. Germline CDR1 is DFQATT and CDR2 is SNEGSKA (reference sequence). CDR3 sequence reads: CSARWGSGELFF. The CDR3 coding sequence is TGCAGTGCTAGGTGGGGGTCCGGGGAGCTGTTTTTT.

The J gene is TRBJ2-1, the V gene TRBV6-9; perhaps TRBD1 as D (6 bases). CDR1 MNHGY and CDR2 SVAAGI come from the germline V gene. The ends were cut back, 4 bases at V and 5 bases at J, with 24 bases in the middle. This CDR3 is 18 amino acids long. The CDR3 is CASSFFPRTVVVHNEQFF. The CDR3 nucleotides read TGTGCCAGCAGTTTCTTTCCCCGGACAGTGGTAGTGCACAATGAGCAGTTCTTC.

Turning to this clonotype: At one end, the junction sequence differs from germline, possibly due to a read error. V usage is TRBV27 and J usage is TRBJ2-1; TRBD2 agrees at 9 bases. Per the germline V gene, CDR1 is MNHEY and CDR2 is SMNVEV (reference sequence). CDR3 length equals 18 residues. Here the CDR3 reads CASSLRPASGMSHNGQFF. DNA of the CDR3: TGTGCCAGCAGTTTACGACCGGCTAGCGGGATGTCCCACAATGGGCAGTTCTTC.

This clonotype was picked up a small number of times. V usage is TRBV7-6 and J usage is TRBJ2-5; 13 bases match TRBD2. J gave up 5 bases and V 3 bases, and 6 bases lay outside the gene matches. The CDR3 length is 16 residues. Germline V gene sequence: CDR1 SGHVS, CDR2 FNYEAQ. In DNA, the CDR3 is TGTGCCAGCAGCTTTCAGACTAGCGGGGGGTGGGAGACCCAGTACTTC. This sequence encodes CASSFQTSGGWETQYF.

This clonotype was recorded at least ten times. The rearrangement uses TRBV30 and TRBJ2-5; TRBD2 matches at 8 bases. The CDR3 is 16 residues long. Germline V gene lookup returns CDR1 GTSNPN and CDR2 SVGIG (reference sequence). Germline trimming cut 4 bases from V and 4 bases from J; bases unmatched to any gene: 14. CDR3 DNA sequence: TGTGCCTGGACTCCAGGACTAGCAGGTTTAGGAGAGACCCAGTACTTC. Translating it yields CAWTPGLAGLGETQYF.

This clonotype was seen at least ten times. The chain has TRBV28 and TRBJ2-1; perhaps TRBD1 as D (5 bases). The CDR3 contains 12 residues. Per germline, CDR1 MDHEN and CDR2 SYDVKM. Trimming stripped 1 base from V and 7 bases from J, with 5 bases between. The CDR3 DNA is TGTGCCAGCAGTTTATCAGGGAATGAGCAGTTCTTC. Encoded protein: CASSLSGNEQFF.

This clonotype was observed at least ten times. This chain connects TRBV29-1 to TRBJ1-2, with a weak D call TRBD1 (5 bases). Germline assignment: CDR1 SQVTM and CDR2 ANQGSEA. The CDR3 is made up of 12 amino acids. The CDR3 here is CLGLWGEGGYTF. The CDR3 DNA reads as TGCCTAGGATTATGGGGAGAGGGGGGCTACACCTTC.

About this clonotype itself: A far larger clone lies a single base away; this is likely a read error. The rearrangement uses TRBV6-2 or TRBV6-3 and TRBJ2-5, with 11 positions matching TRBD2. The closer fit of TRBJ2-1 to the DNA end suggests the J call may be wrong. The germline V gene has CDR1 MNHEY and CDR2 SVGEGT. The CDR3 runs 19 residues. The CDR3 DNA follows: TGTGCCAGCAGTTACCTTGAGACTAGCGGGGTCAGCTCCTACAATGAGCAGTTCTTC. This sequence encodes CASSYLETSGVSSYNEQFF.

This clonotype was recorded at least ten times. The chain employs TRBV19 and TRBJ2-7; perhaps TRBD2 as D (6 bases). The CDR3 covers 14 residues. Trimming removed 3 bases from V and 0 bases from J, with 9 bases in between. In germline, CDR1 is LNHDA, CDR2 SQIVND (reference sequence). The chain's CDR3 is CASSIGRDSYEQYF. CDR3 DNA sequence: TGTGCCAGTAGTATCGGGCGGGACTCCTACGAGCAGTACTTC. Based on the CDR3 plus reference TRBV19 and TRBJ2-7, the full variable domain is DGGITQSPKYLFRKEGQNVTLSCEQNLNHDAMYWYRQDPGQGLRLIYYSQIVNDFQKGDIAEGYSVSREKKESFPLTVTSAQKNPTAFYLCASSIGRDSYEQYFGPGTRLTVT.

Ten or more counts support this clonotype. The genes are TRBV7-2 and TRBJ2-7, with D possibly being TRBD2 (7 bases). CDR3 length: 14 amino acids. Germline values: CDR1 SGHTA, CDR2 FQGNSA. Trimming pared 8 bases from V and 4 bases from J, leaving 18 bases between. This chain's CDR3 is CASGGGGFRYEQYF. In DNA form, the CDR3 reads TGTGCCAGCGGGGGAGGGGGGTTTAGGTACGAGCAGTACTTC.

This clonotype was recorded at least ten times. The rearrangement links TRBV7-9 to TRBJ2-7; no reliable D call. Germline V gene sequence: CDR1 SEHNR, CDR2 FQNEAQ (reference sequence). The CDR3 contains 13 residues. V dropped 1 base and J dropped 6 bases, with 10 bases sitting between them. The CDR3 DNA is TGTGCCAGCAGCTTAGTGGCGAAGGGCGAGCAGTACGTC. Its translation: CASSLVAKGEQYV.

V and J are TRBV2 and TRBJ2-2; TRBD2 agrees at 11 bases. The V and J ends lost 9 bases and 5 bases, in that order; junction bases with no gene match: 5. Germline assignment: CDR1 SNHLY and CDR2 FYNNEI. The CDR3 is 14 residues long. The CDR3 reads CASTGLAVTGELFF. CDR3 nucleotides: TGTGCCAGTACGGGACTAGCGGTTACCGGGGAGCTGTTTTTT.

This clonotype was observed at least ten times. The genes are TRBV20-1 and TRBJ1-1, with no clear D. Trimming took 0 bases from V and 5 from J, leaving 16 bases between them. This CDR3 spans 15 amino acids. Germline V lookup: CDR1 DFQATT, CDR2 SNEGSKA (reference sequence). CDR3 amino acids: CSARDPGKGWTEAFF. The CDR3, as DNA: TGCAGTGCTAGAGATCCGGGTAAGGGCTGGACTGAAGCTTTCTTT.

The V and J genes are TRBV30 and TRBJ2-2; TRBD2 might be the D (5 bases). The V end lost 0 bases, the J end lost 6 bases, and 17 bases lay between the germline ends. Germline CDR1 and CDR2: GTSNPN and SVGIG (reference sequence). The CDR3 runs to 16 residues. The CDR3 DNA follows: TGTGCCTGGAGTGTACTGGCTAGCCGGAGCCCCGGGGAGCTGTTTTTT. This gives the protein CAWSVLASRSPGELFF.

This clonotype was recorded once. Germline and junction disagree at one end, which may indicate a read error. The J gene is TRBJ1-6, the V gene TRBV6-9; D may be TRBD1 (6 bases). Germline loops: CDR1 MNHGY, CDR2 SVAAGI. This CDR3 is 16 amino acids long. As DNA, the CDR3 is TGTGCCAGAAGTTACTCCCCAGGGACATATAATTCACCCCTCCACTTT. Protein sequence: CARSYSPGTYNSPLHF.

This clonotype was observed at least ten times. The chain has TRBV7-6 and TRBJ2-5; D is ambiguous. The CDR3 is 14 residues long. V lost 2 bases and J lost 3, with 10 bases in between. Germline V gives CDR1 SGHVS, CDR2 FNYEAQ. For the CDR3, the DNA is TGTGCCAGCAGCTTAATTCTTGCAGAAGAGACCCAGTACTTC. It encodes CASSLILAEETQYF.

The chain joins TRBV3-1 to TRBJ1-1, with D uncertain. The germline gives CDR1 LGHDT, CDR2 YNNKEL (reference sequence). The V end was cut by 2 bases, the J end by 10 bases, with 11 bases between. The CDR3 has 12 amino acids. CDR3 amino acids: CASSQLGLSAFF. In DNA form, the CDR3 reads TGTGCCAGCAGCCAATTGGGGTTATCAGCTTTCTTT.

The table lists this clonotype with many counts. V and J are TRBV15 and TRBJ2-3; D unclear. Trimming removed 5 bases from V and 0 bases from J, with 12 bases in between. The CDR3 loop spans 15 amino acids. CDR1 is LNHNV, CDR2 YYDKDF, per germline (reference sequence). CDR3 DNA: TGTGCCACCAGCGTTGGGCTCTCTAGCACAGATACGCAGTATTTT. The encoded protein is CATSVGLSSTDTQYF.

A few counts support this clonotype. V is TRBV30 and J is TRBJ2-7; D possibly corresponds to TRBD1 (6 bases). The CDR3 covers 14 residues. Trimming cost V 5 bases and J 2 bases, with 16 bases left between them. The germline V gene has CDR1 GTSNPN and CDR2 SVGIG (reference sequence). CDR3 region: CAWRPLTGPYEQYF. In DNA form, the CDR3 reads TGTGCCTGGCGTCCTCTAACAGGGCCCTACGAGCAGTACTTC. Full variable domain (rest looked up from reference TRBV30 and TRBJ2-7): SQTIHQWPATLVQPVGSPLSLECTVEGTSNPNLYWYRQAAGRGLQLLFYSVGIGQISSEVPQNLSASRPQDRQFILSSKKLLLSDSGFYLCAWRPLTGPYEQYFGPGTRLTVT.

Remarks on this clonotype: This clone may be a read error of a much larger clone one base away. The CDR3 ends on some other residue instead of the conserved phenylalanine or tryptophan, so this is likely a read error. CDR3: CASLYSGTANTEAFL. CDR3 in DNA: TGTGCCAGCTTGTATTCCGGGACAGCGAACACTGAAGCTTTCCTT. The chain uses TRBV3-1 and TRBJ1-1, with 7 nucleotides matching TRBD1. Germline loops: CDR1 LGHDT, CDR2 YNNKEL (reference sequence). The junction had 10 bases not matched to a gene; V was cut back by 8 bases and J by 1 base. This CDR3 has 15 residues.

As regards this clonotype: A read error is likely here: a far larger clone is one base away. This CDR3 reads CASSDPRLTDTQYF. The CDR3 DNA follows: TGTGCCAGCAGCGACCCCCGATTAACAGATACGCAGTATTTT. The rearrangement joins TRBV7-9 to TRBJ2-3; the D is unclear. Looked up from germline, CDR1 is SEHNR and CDR2 is FQNEAQ (reference sequence). This CDR3 region has 14 residues. The V end lost 5 bases, the J end lost 3 bases, and 12 bases lay between the germline ends.

V is TRBV19 and J is TRBJ2-1, with D possibly TRBD2 on 7 matching bases. CDR1 and CDR2 from the germline V gene are LNHDA and SQIVND (reference sequence). The V and J ends lost 8 bases and 7 bases respectively, with 18 bases between them. CDR3 size: 14 residues. The CDR3 DNA reads TGTGCCAGTGGGTTTCGGACTAGGGGGAATGAGCAGTTCTTC. Its translation is CASGFRTRGNEQFF.